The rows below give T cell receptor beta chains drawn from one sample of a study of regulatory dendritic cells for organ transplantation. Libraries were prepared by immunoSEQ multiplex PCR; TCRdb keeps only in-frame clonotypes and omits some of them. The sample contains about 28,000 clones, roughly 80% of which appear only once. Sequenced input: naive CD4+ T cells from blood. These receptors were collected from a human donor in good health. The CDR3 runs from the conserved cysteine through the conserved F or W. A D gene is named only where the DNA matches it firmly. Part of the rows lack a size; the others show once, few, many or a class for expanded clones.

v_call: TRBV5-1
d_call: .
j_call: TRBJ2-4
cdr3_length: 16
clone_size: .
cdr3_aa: CASSLAPAGAKNIQYF
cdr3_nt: TGCGCCAGCAGCTTAGCCCCGGCGGGAGCCAAAAACATTCAGTACTTC

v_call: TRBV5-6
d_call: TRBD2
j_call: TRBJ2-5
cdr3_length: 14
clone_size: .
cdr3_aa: CASSSSGGEETQYF
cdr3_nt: TGTGCCAGCAGTTCCAGCGGGGGCGAGGAGACCCAGTACTTC

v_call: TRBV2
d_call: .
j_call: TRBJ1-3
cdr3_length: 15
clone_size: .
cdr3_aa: CASSEGGRAGNTIYF
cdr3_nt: TGTGCCAGCAGTGAAGGCGGCAGGGCTGGAAACACCATATATTTT

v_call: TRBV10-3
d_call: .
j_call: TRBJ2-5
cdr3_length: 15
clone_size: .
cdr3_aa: CAISESTGAPETQYF
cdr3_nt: TGTGCCATCAGTGAGTCGACTGGGGCCCCAGAGACCCAGTACTTC

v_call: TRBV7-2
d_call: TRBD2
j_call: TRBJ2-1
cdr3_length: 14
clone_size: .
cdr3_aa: CASSLGGGRGEQFF
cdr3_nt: TGTGCCAGCAGCTTAGGCGGGGGGCGCGGTGAGCAGTTCTTC

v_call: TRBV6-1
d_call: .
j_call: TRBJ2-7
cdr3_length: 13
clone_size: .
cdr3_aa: CASIRTQGGEQYF
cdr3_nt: TGTGCCAGCATAAGAACACAGGGCGGAGAGCAGTACTTC

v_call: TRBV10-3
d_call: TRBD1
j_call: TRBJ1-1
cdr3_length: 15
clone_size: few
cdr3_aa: CAISERQGLNTEAFF
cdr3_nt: TGTGCCATCAGTGAGCGACAGGGGTTAAACACTGAAGCTTTCTTT

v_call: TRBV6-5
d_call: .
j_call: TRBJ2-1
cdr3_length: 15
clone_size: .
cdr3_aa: CASRRDLSSYNEQFF
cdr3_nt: TGTGCCAGCAGACGGGACTTAAGCTCCTACAATGAGCAGTTCTTC

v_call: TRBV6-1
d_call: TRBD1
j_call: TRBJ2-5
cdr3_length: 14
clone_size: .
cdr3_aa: CASRDNRGTETQYF
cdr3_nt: TGTGCCAGCAGGGATAACAGGGGCACAGAGACCCAGTACTTC

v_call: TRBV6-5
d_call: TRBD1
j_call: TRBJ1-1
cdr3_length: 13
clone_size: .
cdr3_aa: CASTRTGATEAFF
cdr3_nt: TGTGCCAGCACTAGGACAGGGGCCACTGAAGCTTTCTTT

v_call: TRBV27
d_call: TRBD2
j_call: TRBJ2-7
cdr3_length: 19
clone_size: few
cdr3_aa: CASSRDRGTSGAHSYEQYF
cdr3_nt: TGTGCCAGCAGTAGGGACAGGGGGACTAGCGGGGCCCACTCCTACGAGCAGTACTTC

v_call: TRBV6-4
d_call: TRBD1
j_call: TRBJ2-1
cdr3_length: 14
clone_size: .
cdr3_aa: CASSDAGQGREQFF
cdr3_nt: TGTGCCAGCAGTGACGCGGGACAGGGTCGTGAGCAGTTCTTC

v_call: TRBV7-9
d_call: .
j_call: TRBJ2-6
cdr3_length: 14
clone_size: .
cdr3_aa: CASTGSSGANVLTF
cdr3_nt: TGTGCCAGCACCGGGAGCTCTGGGGCCAACGTCCTGACTTTC

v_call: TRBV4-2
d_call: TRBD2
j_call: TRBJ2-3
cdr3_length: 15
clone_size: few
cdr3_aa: CASRQLAGDTDTQYF
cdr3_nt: TGTGCCAGCAGGCAACTAGCGGGGGACACAGATACGCAGTATTTT

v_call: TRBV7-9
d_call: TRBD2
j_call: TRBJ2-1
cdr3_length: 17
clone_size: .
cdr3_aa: CASSLPSGGSSYNEQFF
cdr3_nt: TGTGCCAGCAGCCTGCCTAGCGGGGGGAGCTCCTACAATGAGCAGTTCTTC

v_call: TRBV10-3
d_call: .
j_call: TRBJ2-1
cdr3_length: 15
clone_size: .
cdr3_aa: CAISESRGLYNEQFF
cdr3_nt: TGTGCCATCAGTGAGTCGAGAGGGCTCTACAATGAGCAGTTCTTC

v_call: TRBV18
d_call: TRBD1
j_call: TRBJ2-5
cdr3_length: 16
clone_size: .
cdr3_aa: CASSPTAGQGQETQYF
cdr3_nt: TGTGCCAGCTCACCTACCGCCGGACAGGGGCAAGAGACCCAGTACTTC

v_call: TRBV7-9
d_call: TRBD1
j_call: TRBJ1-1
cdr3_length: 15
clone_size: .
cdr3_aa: CASSVLQGAATEAFF
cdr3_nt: TGTGCCAGCAGCGTTTTACAGGGGGCGGCCACTGAAGCTTTCTTT

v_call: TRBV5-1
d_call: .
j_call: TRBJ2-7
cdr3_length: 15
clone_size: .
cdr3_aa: CASRLGAGGGYEQYF
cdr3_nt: TGCGCCAGCAGACTAGGAGCTGGGGGAGGTTACGAGCAGTACTTC

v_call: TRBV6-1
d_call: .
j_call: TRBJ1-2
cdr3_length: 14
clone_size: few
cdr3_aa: CASIIGGFDYGYTF
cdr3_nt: TGTGCCAGTATAATTGGGGGGTTTGACTATGGCTACACCTTC

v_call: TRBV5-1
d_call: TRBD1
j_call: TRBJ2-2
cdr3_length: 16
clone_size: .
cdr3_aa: CASSSPETGGTGELFF
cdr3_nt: TGCGCCAGCAGCAGCCCCGAGACAGGGGGTACCGGGGAGCTGTTTTTT

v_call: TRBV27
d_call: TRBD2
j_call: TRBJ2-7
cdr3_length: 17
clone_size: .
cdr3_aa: CASSPPFTSGAVYEQYF
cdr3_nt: TGTGCCAGCAGTCCCCCCTTTACTAGCGGGGCTGTCTACGAGCAGTACTTC

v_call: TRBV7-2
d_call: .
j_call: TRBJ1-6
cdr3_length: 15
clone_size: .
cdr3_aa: CASSLVGSGNSPLHF
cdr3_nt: TGTGCCAGCAGCTTAGTAGGGTCGGGAAATTCACCCCTCCACTTT

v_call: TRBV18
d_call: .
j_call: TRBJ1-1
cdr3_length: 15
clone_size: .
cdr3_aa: CASSPRGGRDTEAFF
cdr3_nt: TGTGCCAGCTCACCACGGGGGGGGCGGGACACTGAAGCTTTCTTT

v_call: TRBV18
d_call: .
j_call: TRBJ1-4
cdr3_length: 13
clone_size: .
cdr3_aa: CASSRATNEKLFF
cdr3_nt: TGTGCCAGCTCTCGTGCAACTAATGAAAAACTGTTTTTT

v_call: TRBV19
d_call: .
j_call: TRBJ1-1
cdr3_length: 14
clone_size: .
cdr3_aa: CASNSVNLNTEAFF
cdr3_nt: TGTGCCAGTAACTCCGTTAATCTGAACACTGAAGCTTTCTTT

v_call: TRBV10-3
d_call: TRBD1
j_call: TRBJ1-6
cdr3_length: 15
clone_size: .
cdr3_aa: CAISESDRENSPLHF
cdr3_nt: TGTGCCATCAGTGAGTCGGACAGGGAGAATTCACCCCTCCACTTT

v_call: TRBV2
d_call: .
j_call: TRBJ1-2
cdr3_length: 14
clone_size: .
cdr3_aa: CASTGDTTNYGYTF
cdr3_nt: TGTGCCAGCACCGGGGACACAACTAACTATGGCTACACCTTC

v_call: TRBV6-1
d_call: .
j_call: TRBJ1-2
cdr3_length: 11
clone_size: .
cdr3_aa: CASSLNYGFTF
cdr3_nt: TGTGCCAGCAGTTTAAACTATGGCTTCACCTTC

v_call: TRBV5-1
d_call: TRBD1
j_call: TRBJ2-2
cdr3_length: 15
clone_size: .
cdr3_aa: CASSLGQGAGGELFF
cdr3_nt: TGCGCCAGCAGCCTCGGACAGGGGGCAGGCGGGGAGCTGTTTTTT

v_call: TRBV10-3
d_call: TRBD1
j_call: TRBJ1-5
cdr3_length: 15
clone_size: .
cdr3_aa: CAISVNRGNNQPQHF
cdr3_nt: TGTGCCATCTCGGTCAACAGGGGCAACAATCAGCCCCAGCATTTT

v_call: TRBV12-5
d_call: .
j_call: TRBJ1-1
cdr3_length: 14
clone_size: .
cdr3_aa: CASGTGLANTEAFF
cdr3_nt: TGTGCTAGTGGAACAGGGTTGGCGAACACTGAAGCTTTCTTT

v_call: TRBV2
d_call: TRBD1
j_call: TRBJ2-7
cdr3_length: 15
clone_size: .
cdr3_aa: CASTTGQPRIYEQYF
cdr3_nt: TGTGCCAGCACCACGGGACAGCCGAGGATCTACGAGCAGTACTTC

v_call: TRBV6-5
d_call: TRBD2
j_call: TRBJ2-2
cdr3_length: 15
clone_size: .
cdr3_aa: CASSYGLAGTGELFF
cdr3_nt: TGTGCCAGCAGTTACGGACTAGCGGGGACCGGGGAGCTGTTTTTT

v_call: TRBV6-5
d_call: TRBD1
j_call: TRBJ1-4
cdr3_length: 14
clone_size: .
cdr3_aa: CASSWTGVNEKLFF
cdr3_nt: TGTGCCAGCAGTTGGACAGGAGTTAATGAAAAACTGTTTTTT

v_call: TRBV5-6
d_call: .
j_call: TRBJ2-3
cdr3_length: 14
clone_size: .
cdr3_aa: CASSLYNQGDTQYF
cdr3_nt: TGTGCCAGCAGCTTGTACAACCAGGGGGATACGCAGTATTTT

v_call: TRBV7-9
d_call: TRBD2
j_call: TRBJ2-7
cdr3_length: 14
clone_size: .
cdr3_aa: CASSRQLADYEQYF
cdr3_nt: TGTGCCAGCAGCCGACAACTAGCGGATTACGAGCAGTACTTC

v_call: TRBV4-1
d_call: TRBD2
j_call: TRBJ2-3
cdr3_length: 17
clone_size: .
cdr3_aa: CASSQSTTSGGMDTQYF
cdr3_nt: TGCGCCAGCAGCCAATCTACGACTAGCGGGGGGATGGATACGCAGTATTTT

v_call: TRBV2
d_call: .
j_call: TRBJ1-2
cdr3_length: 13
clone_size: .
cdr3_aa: CASDQGRAAGYTF
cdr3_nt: TGTGCCAGCGACCAGGGGAGGGCGGCCGGCTACACCTTC

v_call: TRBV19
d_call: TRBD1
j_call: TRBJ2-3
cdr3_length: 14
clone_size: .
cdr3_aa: CASSTDRGADTQYF
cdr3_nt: TGTGCCAGTAGTACCGACAGGGGCGCAGATACGCAGTATTTT

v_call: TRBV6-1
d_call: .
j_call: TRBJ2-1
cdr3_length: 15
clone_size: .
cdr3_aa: CASSFQGLVPAEQFF
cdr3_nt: TGTGCCAGCAGTTTCCAGGGCTTAGTCCCGGCTGAGCAGTTCTTC

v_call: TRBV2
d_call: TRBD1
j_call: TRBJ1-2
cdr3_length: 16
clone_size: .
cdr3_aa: CASRLGTGGTGYGYTF
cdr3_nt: TGTGCCAGCAGGCTCGGGACAGGGGGGACTGGCTATGGCTACACCTTC

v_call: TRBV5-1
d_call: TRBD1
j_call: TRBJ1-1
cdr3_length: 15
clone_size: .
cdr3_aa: CASSPEQGASTEAFF
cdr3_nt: TGCGCCAGCAGCCCTGAACAGGGGGCGAGCACTGAAGCTTTCTTT

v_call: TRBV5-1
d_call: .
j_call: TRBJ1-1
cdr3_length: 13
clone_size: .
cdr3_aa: CASSLSMNTEAFF
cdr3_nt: TGCGCCAGCAGCTTGTCCATGAACACTGAAGCTTTCTTT

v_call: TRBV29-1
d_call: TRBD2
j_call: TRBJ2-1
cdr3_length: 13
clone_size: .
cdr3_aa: CSVVLAGVNEQFF
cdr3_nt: TGCAGCGTCGTACTAGCGGGGGTCAATGAGCAGTTCTTC

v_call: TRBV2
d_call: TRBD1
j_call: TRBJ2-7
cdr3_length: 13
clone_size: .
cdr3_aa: CASKAGGFDEQYF
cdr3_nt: TGTGCCAGCAAGGCAGGGGGTTTTGACGAGCAGTACTTC

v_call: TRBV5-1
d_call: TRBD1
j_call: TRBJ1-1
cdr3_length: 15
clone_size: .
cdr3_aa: CASRPGTGKNTEAFF
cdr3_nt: TGCGCCAGCAGGCCCGGGACAGGCAAGAACACTGAAGCTTTCTTT

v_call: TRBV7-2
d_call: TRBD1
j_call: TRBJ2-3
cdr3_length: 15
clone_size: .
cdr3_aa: CASSLAGQGIDTQYF
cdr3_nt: TGTGCCAGCAGCTTAGCAGGACAGGGAATAGATACGCAGTATTTT

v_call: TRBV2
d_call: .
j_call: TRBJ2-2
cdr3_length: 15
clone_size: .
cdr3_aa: CASTPDRRNTGELFF
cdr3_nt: TGTGCCAGCACTCCTGACAGGCGGAACACCGGGGAGCTGTTTTTT

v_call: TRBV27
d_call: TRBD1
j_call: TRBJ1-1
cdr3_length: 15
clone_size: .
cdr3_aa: CASSFYRGGDTEAFF
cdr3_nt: TGTGCCAGCAGTTTCTACAGGGGTGGGGATACTGAAGCTTTCTTT

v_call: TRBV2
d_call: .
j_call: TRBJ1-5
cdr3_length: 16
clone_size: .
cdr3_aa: CASSEDRGMPNQPQHF
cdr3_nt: TGTGCCAGCAGTGAAGATCGGGGGATGCCGAATCAGCCCCAGCATTTT

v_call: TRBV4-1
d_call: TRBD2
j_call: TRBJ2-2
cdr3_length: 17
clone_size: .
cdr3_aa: CASSHGGGGANTGELFF
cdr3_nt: TGCGCCAGCAGCCACGGGGGCGGGGGGGCGAACACCGGGGAGCTGTTTTTT

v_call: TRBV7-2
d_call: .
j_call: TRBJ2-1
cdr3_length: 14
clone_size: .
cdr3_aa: CASSFLGVYNEQFF
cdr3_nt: TGTGCCAGCAGCTTTTTGGGAGTCTACAATGAGCAGTTCTTC

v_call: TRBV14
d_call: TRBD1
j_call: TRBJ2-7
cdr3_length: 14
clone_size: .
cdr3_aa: CASSPDRGVWEQYF
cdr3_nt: TGTGCCAGCAGCCCCGACAGGGGGGTTTGGGAGCAGTACTTC

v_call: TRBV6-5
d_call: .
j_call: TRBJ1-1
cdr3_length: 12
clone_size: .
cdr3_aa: CASSTGTGRTFF
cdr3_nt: TGTGCCAGCAGTACAGGGACGGGCAGGACTTTCTTT

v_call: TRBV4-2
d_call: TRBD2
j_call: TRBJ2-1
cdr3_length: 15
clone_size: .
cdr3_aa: CASSQDSGGAGEQFF
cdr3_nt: TGTGCCAGCAGCCAAGATAGCGGGGGGGCAGGTGAGCAGTTCTTC